Presented here are 31 T cell receptor beta chains from one specimen sequenced in a study of T-cell memory formation after mild COVID-19. TCRdb itself ran the 5' RACE reads through MiXCR, one entry per CDR3 protein. The sample lists fewer than 550,000 distinct CDR3 sequences, 20% occurring once. Sequencing was carried out using PBMCs or a T cell subset sorted from them (not recorded which). The receptors derive from an adult woman who had mild COVID-19 (a few samples of this study predate the infection). Cell type and time point are not known.

The chain recombines TRBV20-1 with TRBJ2-7; D unresolved. This CDR3 is 11 amino acids long. Between the trimmed V and J ends, which lost 3 bases and 2 bases, there was a span of 5 bases. Germline V CDR1 and CDR2: DFQATT, SNEGSKA (reference sequence). The CDR3 nucleotides are TGCAGTGCTAGCACCCCCTACGAGCAGTACTTC. It encodes CSASTPYEQYF.

The rearrangement links TRBV29-1 to TRBJ1-5; perhaps TRBD1 as D (5 bases). The CDR3 has 14 residues. Trimming left V 7 bases short and J 0 bases short, with 13 bases between. Germline CDR1 SQVTM, CDR2 ANQGSEA. This CDR3 is CSAGQGDSNQPQHF. The CDR3, as DNA: TGCAGCGCCGGACAAGGGGATAGCAATCAGCCCCAGCATTTT.

The sample holds a few counts of this clonotype. The rearrangement links TRBV9 to TRBJ2-5, with 7 nucleotides matching TRBD2. The CDR3 is 16 residues long. Germline assignment: CDR1 SGDLS and CDR2 YYNGEE. J gave up 3 bases and V 4 bases, and 12 bases lay outside the gene matches. The CDR3 loop reads CASSTLIREAEETQYF. Here the CDR3 DNA reads TGTGCCAGCAGCACCCTAATCCGGGAGGCGGAAGAGACCCAGTACTTC.

In its sample, this clonotype was seen once. V usage is TRBV11-1 and J usage is TRBJ2-5, with D perhaps being TRBD1 or TRBD2 (6 bases each). The germline V gene has CDR1 SGHAT and CDR2 FQDESV (reference sequence). There are 19 residues in the CDR3. V was pared by 1 base and J by 0 bases, with 21 bases between. The CDR3 loop reads CASSLDNRRQGRYQETQYF. CDR3 in DNA: TGTGCCAGCAGCTTAGACAACCGACGGCAGGGGAGGTACCAAGAGACCCAGTACTTC.

This chain connects TRBV5-6 to TRBJ2-6, with 7 nucleotides matching TRBD1. The germline gives CDR1 SGHDT, CDR2 YYEEEE. With V trimmed by 2 bases and J by 2 bases, 10 bases remained unmatched. This CDR3 spans 18 amino acids. The CDR3 DNA is TGTGCCAGCAGCTTTGGTACCCGACAGGGACCTGGGGCCAACGTCCTGACTTTC. It codes for CASSFGTRQGPGANVLTF.

V gene TRBV5-1 combines with J gene TRBJ2-7; the match to TRBD2 covers 9 bases. The CDR3 has 15 amino acids. The germline gives CDR1 SGHRS, CDR2 YFSETQ. The trim removed 0 bases at V and 5 bases at J, leaving 6 bases unmatched. CDR3 DNA sequence: TGCGCCAGCAGCTTGGTGGGGACTAGCATCCACGAGCAGTACTTC. Amino acids: CASSLVGTSIHEQYF.

This clonotype was found a few times. The J gene is TRBJ1-1, the V gene TRBV12-3 or TRBV12-4, with D hard to call. Trimming removed 6 bases at V and 11 bases at J, with 16 bases between. The CDR3 is made up of 12 amino acids. CDR3 DNA sequence: TGTGCCAGCAGGACGCAGAACTCCAGGGCTTTCTTT. Its protein is CASRTQNSRAFF.

CDR3 protein: CARTGTFMNTEAFF. The CDR3 DNA reads as TGTGCCAGGACAGGAACCTTCATGAACACTGAAGCTTTCTTT. This chain joins TRBV2 and TRBJ1-1; D may be TRBD1 (6 bases). CDR3 length: 14 amino acids. V gave up 9 bases and J gave up 0 bases, with 14 bases separating them. Germline loops: CDR1 SNHLY, CDR2 FYNNEI.

This clonotype was seen only a few times. The rearrangement uses TRBV3-1 and TRBJ2-7, with a weak D call TRBD2 (6 bases). This CDR3 region has 14 residues. Trimming took off 1 base at V and 3 bases at J, with 10 bases between the two ends. The germline CDR1 and CDR2 sequences are LGHDT and YNNKEL (reference sequence). CDR3 coding DNA: TGTGCCAGCAGCCAAGGGGGGGACTTCTACGAGCAGTACTTC. Its protein is CASSQGGDFYEQYF.

The chain is built from TRBV28 and TRBJ2-7, with TRBD2 identical over 7 bases. Germline values: CDR1 MDHEN, CDR2 SYDVKM. CDR3 length: 20 residues. V shed 2 bases and J 0 bases; nucleotides not matched to a gene: 19. In DNA form, the CDR3 reads TGTGCCAGCAGTTTAAACCCGGACATCCGCCTAGCGGAACCCTCCTACGAGCAGTACTTC. It specifies CASSLNPDIRLAEPSYEQYF.

The V call is TRBV28, the J call TRBJ1-1; the match to TRBD1 covers 10 bases. The CDR3 is 16 residues long. V trimming: 8 bases; J trimming: 2 bases; junction bases outside the gene matches: 11. Germline V CDR1 and CDR2: MDHEN, SYDVKM. The CDR3 region is CASAGDRGGGNTEAFF. The CDR3 DNA sequence: TGTGCCAGCGCAGGGGACAGGGGTGGGGGAAACACTGAAGCTTTCTTT.

The gene calls are TRBV27 and TRBJ1-5; no clear D gene. The CDR3 spans 15 residues. Per germline, CDR1 MNHEY and CDR2 SMNVEV (reference sequence). The V gene lost 3 bases and the J gene lost 0 bases, with 9 bases spanning the gap. The CDR3 DNA follows: TGTGCCAGCAGTTTGATGTCGGCTAGCAATCAGCCCCAGCATTTT. It codes for CASSLMSASNQPQHF.

This clonotype was counted at least ten times. V and J are TRBV5-1 and TRBJ2-1; TRBD2 matches at 8 bases. The V segment lost 3 bases and the J segment 4 bases; nucleotides outside the gene matches: 6. Germline V CDR1 and CDR2: SGHRS, YFSETQ. This CDR3 is built from 15 residues. The CDR3 reads CASSSGGGTYNEQFF. The CDR3, as DNA: TGCGCCAGCAGCTCGGGCGGGGGGACTTACAATGAGCAGTTCTTC.

The table lists this clonotype with a few counts. The V and J genes are TRBV25-1 and TRBJ1-1; D unresolved. CDR1 is MGHDK and CDR2 is SYGVNS in the germline V gene. The V gene lost 4 bases and the J gene lost 6 bases, with 9 bases spanning the gap. The CDR3 is 12 amino acids. For the CDR3, the DNA is TGTGCCAGCAGTGGGACTCTGCCTGAAGCTTTCTTT. Encoded protein: CASSGTLPEAFF.

The V call is TRBV20-1, the J call TRBJ2-7; a possible D gene is TRBD1 (5 bases). The CDR3 covers 14 residues. Trimming pared 2 bases from V and 1 base from J, leaving 12 bases between. Germline-derived CDR1 and CDR2 are DFQATT and SNEGSKA (reference sequence). The CDR3 loop is CSARPAAGSYEQYF. The CDR3 nucleotides read TGCAGTGCTAGACCAGCAGCAGGGTCCTACGAGCAGTACTTC.

The chain links TRBV7-2 to TRBJ2-2; D gene unclear. The CDR3 contains 14 residues. V was cut by 3 bases and J by 4 bases, with 9 bases left in between. Germline loops: CDR1 SGHTA, CDR2 FQGNSA. In DNA form, the CDR3 reads TGTGCCAGCAGCTTTAGAGCCAGCACCGGGGAGCTGTTTTTT. Its protein is CASSFRASTGELFF.

This clonotype was recorded a few times. The chain recombines TRBV18 with TRBJ2-3, with D hard to call. The CDR3 consists of 14 residues. The germline V gene encodes CDR1 KGHSH and CDR2 LQKENI. The ends were cut back, 0 bases at V and 5 bases at J, with 9 bases in the middle. The CDR3 region is CASSPPSPRDTQYF. The CDR3 coding sequence is TGTGCCAGCTCACCACCCTCTCCACGAGATACGCAGTATTTT.

The genes are TRBV20-1 and TRBJ2-1; 12 bases map to TRBD2. Trimming cost V 4 bases and J 2 bases; bases outside gene matches: 0. From germline, CDR1 is DFQATT and CDR2 SNEGSKA (reference sequence). This CDR3 has 14 amino acids. The chain's CDR3 is CSATSGGAYNEQFF. CDR3 nucleotide sequence: TGCAGTGCTACTAGCGGGGGGGCCTACAATGAGCAGTTCTTC.

The genes are TRBV19 and TRBJ1-1; D uncertain. Germline V CDR1 and CDR2: LNHDA, SQIVND (reference sequence). The CDR3 length is 13 residues. V was clipped by 4 bases and J by 5 bases, with 11 bases between them. This CDR3 is CASSTSGLTEAFF. CDR3 bases: TGTGCCAGTAGTACCTCCGGGCTGACTGAAGCTTTCTTT.

This clonotype came up a few times. This chain connects TRBV9 to TRBJ2-1; 13 positions agree with TRBD2. CDR1 SGDLS and CDR2 YYNGEE come from the germline V gene. The length of the CDR3 is 17 residues. With 3 bases clipped from V and 5 bases from J, the junction kept 8 bases outside the gene matches. This CDR3 is CASSAGLAGDPDNEQFF. The DNA for the CDR3 is TGTGCCAGCAGCGCCGGACTAGCGGGGGACCCAGACAATGAGCAGTTCTTC. Based on the CDR3 plus reference TRBV9 and TRBJ2-1, the full variable domain is DSGVTQTPKHLITATGQRVTLRCSPRSGDLSVYWYQQSLDQGLQFLIQYYNGEERAKGNILERFSAQQFPDLHSELNLSSLELGDSALYFCASSAGLAGDPDNEQFFGPGTRLTVL.

The chain employs TRBV5-6 and TRBJ2-4, with D perhaps being TRBD1 or TRBD2 (5 bases each). The CDR3 runs to 14 residues. Germline-derived CDR1 and CDR2 are SGHDT and YYEEEE. V dropped 0 bases and J dropped 9 bases, with 13 bases sitting between them. The CDR3 spells CASSLVQGEGIQYF. Written as DNA, the CDR3 is TGTGCCAGCAGCTTGGTTCAGGGTGAGGGCATTCAGTACTTC.

This clonotype was counted between two and nine times. The V call is TRBV7-2, the J call TRBJ2-4, with a weak D call TRBD1 (6 bases). CDR3 size: 16 residues. Germline CDR1 and CDR2: SGHTA and FQGNSA. Between the trimmed V and J ends, which lost 1 base and 7 bases, there was a span of 17 bases. Here the CDR3 DNA reads TGTGCCAGCAGCTTAGATCAGGGACATACCATTAACATTCAGTACTTC. It is translated as CASSLDQGHTINIQYF.

The chain uses TRBV24-1 and TRBJ2-7, with 8 bases fitting TRBD1. The J segment lost 2 bases and the V segment lost 2 bases, leaving 7 bases of the junction unmatched. CDR3 length: 16 amino acids. Germline V lookup: CDR1 KGHDR, CDR2 SFDVKD. CDR3: CATSDSGTGSPYEQYF. As DNA, the CDR3 is TGTGCCACCAGTGATTCCGGGACAGGATCACCCTACGAGCAGTACTTC.

V gene TRBV30 combines with J gene TRBJ1-1, with 8 bases lining up with TRBD1. V was pared by 2 bases and J by 1 base, with 3 bases of the junction left unmatched. Germline CDR1 and CDR2: GTSNPN and SVGIG (reference sequence). This CDR3 is 14 amino acids long. CDR3 nucleotides: TGTGCCTGGAGTAAAGGACAGGGGAACACTGAAGCTTTCTTT. Translation: CAWSKGQGNTEAFF.

This sequence joins TRBV5-1 and TRBJ2-5; 12 nucleotides line up with TRBD2. Germline V lookup: CDR1 SGHRS, CDR2 YFSETQ. V lost 1 base, J lost 0 bases, and 4 bases stayed unmatched. This CDR3 is 17 amino acids long. The CDR3 protein is CASSLRTSGAYQETQYF. CDR3 nucleotides: TGCGCCAGCAGCTTGCGGACTAGCGGGGCTTACCAAGAGACCCAGTACTTC. Complete variable domain (other parts from reference TRBV5-1 and TRBJ2-5): KAGVTQTPRYLIKTRGQQVTLSCSPISGHRSVSWYQQTPGQGLQFLFEYFSETQRNKGNFPGRFSGRQFSNSRSEMNVSTLELGDSALYLCASSLRTSGAYQETQYFGPGTRLLVL.

This clonotype was seen only a few times. The chain combines TRBV5-5 with TRBJ1-2, with D possibly being TRBD1 (6 bases). Trimming removed 0 bases from V and 2 bases from J, with 11 bases in between. The CDR3 totals 15 residues. Germline V gives CDR1 SGHKS, CDR2 YYEKEE (reference sequence). The chain's CDR3 is CASSLAAGENYGYTF. In DNA form, the CDR3 reads TGTGCCAGCAGCTTGGCCGCAGGGGAGAACTATGGCTACACCTTC.

This clonotype was found many times. The gene calls are TRBV6-5 and TRBJ2-2; D could derive from TRBD1 or TRBD2 (6 bases each). Germline CDR1 is MNHEY and CDR2 is SVGAGI. The length of the CDR3 is 15 residues. V was pared by 6 bases and J by 3 bases, with 14 bases between. The CDR3 protein is CASSEGEADTGELFF. As DNA, the CDR3 is TGTGCCAGCAGCGAGGGGGAGGCGGACACCGGGGAGCTGTTTTTT.

This clonotype was seen ten or more times. The V and J genes are TRBV12-3 or TRBV12-4 and TRBJ2-3, with D hard to call. The V end was cut by 6 bases, the J end by 5 bases, with 18 bases between. This CDR3 region has 15 residues. CDR3 protein: CASSPKSRKGDTQYF. Here the CDR3 DNA reads TGTGCCAGCAGCCCTAAGAGCAGGAAGGGAGATACGCAGTATTTT.

This clonotype turned up a few times. The chain's CDR3 is CASSPGRSGTVIEQYF. The CDR3 DNA is TGCGCCAGCAGCCCCGGGAGGAGCGGGACCGTGATCGAGCAGTACTTC. V usage is TRBV5-1 and J usage is TRBJ2-7; 7 bases are a match to TRBD2. The ends lost 4 bases at V and 6 bases at J; junction bases unmatched: 16. The CDR3 runs 16 residues. Germline V lookup: CDR1 SGHRS, CDR2 YFSETQ.

The chain combines TRBV4-1 with TRBJ1-5; D is ambiguous. The V gene lost 3 bases and the J gene lost 0 bases, with 12 bases spanning the gap. Germline V gives CDR1 MGHRA, CDR2 YSYEKL. CDR3 size: 16 residues. The CDR3 sequence is CASSQERQYSNQPQHF. CDR3 nucleotide sequence: TGCGCCAGCAGCCAGGAGAGGCAGTATAGCAATCAGCCCCAGCATTTT.

This clonotype was counted at least ten times. V usage is TRBV7-2 and J usage is TRBJ1-2; D gene ambiguous. Germline V CDR1 and CDR2: SGHTA, FQGNSA. CDR3 length equals 15 residues. V was cut by 5 bases and J by 7 bases, with 20 bases left in between. CDR3 region: CASSPFDPKGFGYTF. The CDR3 nucleotides read TGTGCCAGCAGCCCGTTTGACCCGAAAGGGTTTGGCTACACCTTC.